This TCR beta chain was documented in a study of blood T cell repertoires in COVID-19. The table came from immunoSEQ multiplex PCR; TCRdb's copy has only in-frame clones and leaves some out. The data show approximately 190,000 clones, roughly 82% seen once. Trimming shortened V by 5 bases and J by 2 bases, and 18 bases separated the two germline ends. The CDR3 sequence is 16 residues long. The TCR was taken from a woman aged 60-75 years with COVID-19, enrolled during active disease. This chain connects TRBV23-1 to TRBJ1-2; weak D call: TRBD1 (5 bases). TRBV23-1 carries the ORF label, with uncertain function. Input material: peripheral blood. The DNA of the CDR3 is TGCGCCAGCAGTTACCCGGGGGGAGGGTTAAACTATGGCTACACCTTC. This codes for CASSYPGGGLNYGYTF.